This entry describes one T cell receptor (beta chain). The antigen is not known. The data derive from a study of T-cell memory formation after mild COVID-19. Study-level background: In these data, TCR clusters were largely donor specific.

Regarding the study as a whole: Clones contracting day 15 to 85 were balanced CD4/CD8; later expanders leaned CD4+. There were some responding clones in pre-infection memory, which suggested that cross-reactive memory had joined. CD4+ clones that contracted lay mainly in CM and EM; CD8+ ones lay in EMRA.

TCRdb ran MiXCR on the 5' RACE reads and lists one entry per CDR3 protein. The repertoire holds fewer than 650,000 distinct CDR3 sequences, with less than 25% as singletons. Between the trimmed V and J ends, which lost 2 bases and 0 bases, there was a span of 11 bases. The germline CDR1 and CDR2 sequences are DFQATT and SNEGSKA (reference sequence). The CDR3 spans 15 residues. The sequence was collected from an adult woman who had mild COVID-19 (a few samples of this study predate the infection). Cell type and time point are not known. The material sequenced was PBMCs or a T cell subset sorted from them (not recorded which). The V and J genes are TRBV20-1 and TRBJ1-5, with D unclear. CDR3: CSARRSGVSNQPQHF. The CDR3 DNA reads as TGCAGTGCTAGACGGTCGGGAGTTAGCAATCAGCCCCAGCATTTT.